A single sample gave rise to the 8 T cell receptor beta chains below, sequenced in a study of CD8 T cells in ankylosing spondylitis. One entry per CDR3 protein, called by TCRdb with MiXCR from the 5' RACE reads. Here the sample spans about 240,000 distinct CDR3 sequences, around a tenth being singletons. The sequenced sample consisted of blood, either unsorted or a sorted T cell fraction (not recorded which). The receptors shown here come from a male donor with ankylosing spondylitis or in good health (not recorded which).

This clonotype was observed many times. The rearrangement joins TRBV5-1 to TRBJ2-2; no reliable D call. Germline lookup yields CDR1 SGHRS and CDR2 YFSETQ. The CDR3 runs 14 residues. The V and J ends lost 6 bases and 4 bases respectively, with 13 bases between them. The CDR3 bases are TGCGCCAGCAAGGATATGCCAGCCACCGGGGAGCTGTTTTTT. As protein: CASKDMPATGELFF.

This clonotype was seen repeatedly, ten times or more. The genes are TRBV6-5 and TRBJ1-2; TRBD1 matches 8 bases. The CDR3 has 17 residues. The germline gives CDR1 MNHEY, CDR2 SVGAGI. V lost 4 bases, J lost 4 bases, and 14 bases stayed unmatched. The DNA of the CDR3 is TGTGCCAGCAGTTCGCCTTATTCCGGGACAGGCGGCTATGGCTACACCTTC. The encoded protein is CASSSPYSGTGGYGYTF.

The J gene is TRBJ1-5, the V gene TRBV7-2; D is perhaps TRBD1 (6 bases). CDR1 and CDR2 from the germline V gene are SGHTA and FQGNSA. CDR3 length: 14 amino acids. Trimming left V 5 bases short and J 5 bases short, with 13 bases between. The CDR3 loop is CASSHTNRDQPQHF. In DNA form, the CDR3 reads TGTGCCAGCAGCCACACGAACAGGGATCAGCCCCAGCATTTT.

This clonotype was recorded at least ten times. This chain links TRBV20-1 with TRBJ1-5; D is possibly TRBD1 (5 bases). Per the germline V gene, CDR1 is DFQATT and CDR2 is SNEGSKA (reference sequence). Trimming took 5 bases from V and 7 from J, leaving 15 bases between them. The CDR3 contains 13 residues. As DNA, the CDR3 is TGCAGTGCTGGTACAACTTCAGGGCAGCCCCAGCATTTT. It yields the protein CSAGTTSGQPQHF.

This clonotype was counted only a few times. V is TRBV2 and J is TRBJ2-3; 8 bases are shared with TRBD1. The CDR3 has 14 amino acids. The germline V gene encodes CDR1 SNHLY and CDR2 FYNNEI. The V segment lost 4 bases and the J segment 5 bases; nucleotides outside the gene matches: 5. CDR3 coding DNA: TGTGCCAGCAGTGCAGGGACAGGACAAGATACGCAGTATTTT. Translation gives CASSAGTGQDTQYF.

This clonotype occurred a few times. The J gene is TRBJ2-1, the V gene TRBV7-9, with D uncertain. V lost 5 bases and J 6 bases, leaving 17 bases between the germline ends. The CDR3 sequence is 15 residues long. Germline V gene sequence: CDR1 SEHNR, CDR2 FQNEAQ (reference sequence). The CDR3 spells CASSHTYDRANEQFF. CDR3 nucleotides: TGTGCCAGCAGCCATACATACGACCGTGCCAATGAGCAGTTCTTC.

This clonotype was seen many times. V and J are TRBV2 and TRBJ1-5; no clear D. The germline gives CDR1 SNHLY, CDR2 FYNNEI. The CDR3 runs to 14 residues. Trimming removed 2 bases from V and 2 bases from J, with 7 bases in between. CDR3 loop: CASSESRGNQPQHF. The CDR3 coding sequence is TGTGCCAGCAGTGAATCTCGGGGCAATCAGCCCCAGCATTTT. The entire variable domain, with the rest obtained from reference TRBV2 and TRBJ1-5, is as follows: EPEVTQTPSHQVTQMGQEVILRCVPISNHLYFYWYRQILGQKVEFLVSFYNNEISEKSEIFDDQFSVERPDGSNFTLKIRSTKLEDSAMYFCASSESRGNQPQHFGDGTRLSIL.

Note on this clonotype: A much larger clone sits a single nucleotide away, making a read error possible. The chain uses TRBV5-1 and TRBJ2-7; TRBD2 might be the D (5 bases). The germline CDR1 and CDR2 sequences are SGHRS and YFSETQ. The CDR3 totals 14 residues. The CDR3 DNA reads TGCGCCAGCAGCCTTTACAGTTTTGACTACGAGCAGCACTTC. Residues: CASSLYSFDYEQHF.